These 13 T cell receptor beta chains came from one sample sequenced in a study of technical replicates of blood from several donors. Profiled with immunoSEQ multiplex PCR; TCRdb holds only in-frame clones, not every one. Here the sample spans tens of thousands of clones, roughly 94% being singletons. Source material: T cells isolated from PBMCs. All receptors come from a human donor in good health.

The rearrangement links TRBV30 to TRBJ2-3, with TRBD2 matching over 9 bases. Germline V gene lookup returns CDR1 GTSNPN and CDR2 SVGIG (reference sequence). J was trimmed by 4 bases and V by 3 bases; bases with no gene match: 5. CDR3 size: 14 residues. Here the CDR3 DNA reads TGTGCCTGGAGCTTAGCGGGGGCTCCAGATACGCAGTATTTT. The encoded protein is CAWSLAGAPDTQYF.

The chain couples TRBV4-1 to TRBJ2-5; 10 bases match TRBD2. The CDR3 sequence is 16 residues long. V lost 4 bases, J lost 5 bases, and 10 bases stayed unmatched. Germline V gene sequence: CDR1 MGHRA, CDR2 YSYEKL. In DNA, the CDR3 is TGCGCCAGCAGCCGGGCTCTAGCGGGGGTTAGGGAGACCCAGTACTTC. Its protein is CASSRALAGVRETQYF.

The genes are TRBV5-7 and TRBJ1-2; the match to TRBD1 covers 7 bases. TRBV5-7 counts as an open reading frame of uncertain function. Unmatched junction bases numbered 8, after V lost 0 bases and J lost 12 bases. The CDR3 runs 13 residues. The CDR3 loop is CASSLGDSRRDTF. CDR3 nucleotides: TGTGCCAGCAGCTTGGGGGACAGCCGAAGGGACACCTTC.

CDR3 sequence: CASSLFRGDTQYF. The CDR3, as DNA: TGTGCCAGCAGTTTATTCAGGGGAGATACGCAGTATTTT. The V gene is TRBV27, the J gene TRBJ2-3; a weak D match, TRBD1 (6 bases). CDR1 and CDR2 (germline): MNHEY, SMNVEV (reference sequence). Trimming took off 1 base at V and 5 bases at J, with 7 bases between the two ends. This CDR3 is built from 13 residues.

The CDR3 spells CASSAGQYNEQFF. The CDR3 bases are TGTGCCAGCAGCGCCGGACAGTACAATGAGCAGTTCTTC. The rearrangement joins TRBV9 to TRBJ2-1, with a weak D call TRBD1 (6 bases). This CDR3 region has 13 residues. Trimming pared 3 bases from V and 4 bases from J, leaving 8 bases between. Germline loops: CDR1 SGDLS, CDR2 YYNGEE.

As regards this clone: A junction boundary mismatches the germline segment, possibly from a read error. The chain links TRBV13 to TRBJ2-7; 7 positions match TRBD2. CDR1 PRHDT and CDR2 FYEKMQ come from the germline V gene (reference sequence). The CDR3 length is 17 residues. CDR3 region: CASSLGQAGWPSYEQYF. CDR3 DNA: TGTGCCAGCAGCCTAGGCCAAGCGGGATGGCCTTCCTACGAGCAGTACTTC.

Points on this clone: At the DNA level, this CDR3 is encoded by other sequences in the same sample as well. This sequence joins TRBV5-1 and TRBJ1-1; a weak D match, TRBD1 (5 bases). The V end lost 0 bases, the J end lost 1 base, and 7 bases lay between the germline ends. Germline V lookup: CDR1 SGHRS, CDR2 YFSETQ. The length of the CDR3 is 14 residues. This CDR3 reads CASSLGRGNTEAFF. CDR3 nucleotides: TGCGCCAGCAGCTTGGGGAGGGGGAACACTGAAGCTTTCTTT.

This chain connects TRBV29-1 to TRBJ1-2; unclear D gene. The CDR3 length is 10 residues. The germline gives CDR1 SQVTM, CDR2 ANQGSEA. Trimming stripped 7 bases from V and 7 bases from J, with 10 bases between. The CDR3 protein is CSDDAVGYTF. The CDR3 DNA follows: TGCAGCGATGACGCGGTTGGCTACACCTTC.

V is TRBV27 and J is TRBJ2-3; TRBD2 matches 11 bases. With V trimmed by 5 bases and J by 2 bases, 3 bases remained unmatched. CDR1 and CDR2 from the germline V gene are MNHEY and SMNVEV (reference sequence). The CDR3 consists of 15 residues. The CDR3 loop is CASSPTSGITDTQYF. The CDR3 DNA sequence: TGTGCCAGCAGTCCGACTAGCGGGATCACAGATACGCAGTATTTT.

The CDR3 sequence: CASSSGFYRTGDYGYTF. CDR3 nucleotides: TGCGCCAGCAGCTCCGGGTTTTACAGGACGGGGGACTATGGCTACACCTTC. V gene TRBV5-1 combines with J gene TRBJ1-2; TRBD1 might be the D (5 bases). The V gene lost 3 bases and the J gene lost 3 bases, with 21 bases spanning the gap. CDR1 is SGHRS and CDR2 is YFSETQ in the germline V gene. The length of the CDR3 is 17 residues. The full variable domain, with the rest looked up from reference TRBV5-1 and TRBJ1-2, is KAGVTQTPRYLIKTRGQQVTLSCSPISGHRSVSWYQQTPGQGLQFLFEYFSETQRNKGNFPGRFSGRQFSNSRSEMNVSTLELGDSALYLCASSSGFYRTGDYGYTFGSGTRLTVV.

The chain has TRBV10-3 and TRBJ2-5; D call uncertain. V was trimmed by 3 bases and J by 2 bases, leaving 4 bases between them. The CDR3 contains 12 residues. The germline V gene encodes CDR1 ENHRY and CDR2 SYGVKD. CDR3 protein: CAISDLQETQYF. CDR3 nucleotides: TGTGCCATCAGTGACCTTCAAGAGACCCAGTACTTC.

The J gene is TRBJ2-3, the V gene TRBV6-1, with 13 positions matching TRBD2. This CDR3 comprises 16 residues. Per germline, CDR1 MNHNS and CDR2 SASEGT. Trimming cost V 4 bases and J 5 bases; bases outside gene matches: 6. DNA for the CDR3: TGTGCCAGCAGTGTAACTAGCGGGGGGGCTTTAGATACGCAGTATTTT. Its protein product is CASSVTSGGALDTQYF.

This clone was observed a single time. This rearrangement joins TRBV4-1 to TRBJ2-3, with 12 bases that match TRBD2. Per germline, CDR1 MGHRA and CDR2 YSYEKL. J lost 5 bases, V lost 3 bases, and 6 bases had no gene match. The CDR3 has 16 amino acids. In nucleotides, the CDR3 is TGCGCCAGCAGCCACAAGATGGGACTAGCGGGAGATACGCAGTATTTT. Protein product: CASSHKMGLAGDTQYF.